Reported below is one T cell receptor beta chain. Its antigen is unknown. The entry originates in a study of Ad26.COV2.S vaccination and SARS-CoV-2 variants. Study as a whole: Enrolled in COV1001, the donor was in the Ad26.COV2.S trial arm, which received the vaccine.

CDR1 is LNHDA, CDR2 SQIVND, per germline (reference sequence). Trimming shortened V by 5 bases and J by 4 bases, and 14 bases separated the two germline ends. CDR3 size: 14 residues. Here immunoSEQ multiplex PCR was the method, and the copy in TCRdb shows in-frame clones only, minus some. The profile shows 500,000 or so clones, roughly 89% of them singletons. Treatment given: around 19 received Ad26.COV2.S at low or high dose, single or two shots; 5 received placebo; per-sample allocation not given. The samples were gathered on day 63 after the first injection of vaccine or placebo. Study-wide points: Responses of spike-specific T cells (both CD8+ and CD4+) reportedly showed substantial breadth after vaccination.

The source of this sequence is a person aged 18 to 59 who received the Ad26.COV2.S COVID-19 vaccine or a placebo. Sample: peripheral blood, taken in a trial of Ad26.COV2.S vaccine versus placebo. The chain combines TRBV19 with TRBJ2-5; D uncertain. The CDR3 loop is CASSPPGLVETQYF. In DNA, the CDR3 is TGTGCCAGTAGTCCCCCCGGGTTAGTAGAGACCCAGTACTTC.